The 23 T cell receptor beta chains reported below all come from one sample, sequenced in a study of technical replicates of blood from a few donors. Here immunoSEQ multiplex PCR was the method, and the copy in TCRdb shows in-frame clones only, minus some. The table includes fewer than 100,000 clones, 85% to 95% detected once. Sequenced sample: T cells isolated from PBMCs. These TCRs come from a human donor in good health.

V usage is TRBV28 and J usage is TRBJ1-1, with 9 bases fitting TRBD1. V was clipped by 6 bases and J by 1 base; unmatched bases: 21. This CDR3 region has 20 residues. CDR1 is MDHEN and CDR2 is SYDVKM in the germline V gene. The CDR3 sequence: CASRPHNRPGTGFRNTEAFF. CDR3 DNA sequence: TGTGCCAGCAGGCCTCATAATCGCCCCGGGACAGGGTTCCGGAACACTGAAGCTTTCTTT.

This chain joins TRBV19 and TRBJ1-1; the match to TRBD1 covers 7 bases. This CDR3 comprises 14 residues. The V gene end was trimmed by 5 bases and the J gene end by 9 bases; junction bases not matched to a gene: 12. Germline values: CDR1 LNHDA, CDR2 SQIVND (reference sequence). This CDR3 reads CASSSGTASTKAFF. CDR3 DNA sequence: TGTGCCAGTAGTTCCGGGACAGCCAGTACTAAAGCTTTCTTT.

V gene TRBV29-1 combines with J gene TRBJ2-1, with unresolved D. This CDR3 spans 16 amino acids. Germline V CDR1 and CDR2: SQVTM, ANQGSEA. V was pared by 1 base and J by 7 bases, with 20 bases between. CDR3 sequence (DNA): TGCAGCGTTGAAGGGTGGCCGCTGGTCGCTCGTAATGAGCAGTTCTTC. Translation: CSVEGWPLVARNEQFF.

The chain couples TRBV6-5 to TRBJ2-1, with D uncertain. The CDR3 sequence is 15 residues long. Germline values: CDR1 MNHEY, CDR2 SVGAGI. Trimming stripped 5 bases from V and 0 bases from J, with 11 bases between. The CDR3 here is CASSLTSSSYNEQFF. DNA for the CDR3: TGTGCCAGCAGTCTGACTTCGAGCTCCTACAATGAGCAGTTCTTC.

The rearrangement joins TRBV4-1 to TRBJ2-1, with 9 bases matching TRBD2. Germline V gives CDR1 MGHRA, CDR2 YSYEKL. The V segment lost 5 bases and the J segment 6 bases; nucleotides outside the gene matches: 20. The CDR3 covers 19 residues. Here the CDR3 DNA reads TGCGCCAGCAGCGACGACAGGACGATAGCGGGAGTAGGGGGCAATGAGCAGTTCTTC. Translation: CASSDDRTIAGVGGNEQFF.

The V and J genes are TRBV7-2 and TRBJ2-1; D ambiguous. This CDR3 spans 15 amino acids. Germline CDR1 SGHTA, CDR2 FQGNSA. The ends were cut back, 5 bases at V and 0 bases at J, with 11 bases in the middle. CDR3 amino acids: CASSLSSSSYNEQFF. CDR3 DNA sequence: TGTGCCAGCAGCCTAAGCTCGAGCTCCTACAATGAGCAGTTCTTC.

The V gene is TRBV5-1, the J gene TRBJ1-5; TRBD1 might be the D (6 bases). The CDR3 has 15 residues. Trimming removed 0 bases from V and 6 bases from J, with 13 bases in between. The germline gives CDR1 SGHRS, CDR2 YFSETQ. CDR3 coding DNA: TGCGCCAGCAGCTTGGAGTCAGGGGCTGGTCAGCCCCAGCATTTT. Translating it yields CASSLESGAGQPQHF.

CDR3 nucleotide sequence: TGTGCCAGCAGCTTCGGGACTACCTCCTACGAGCAGTACTTC. This sequence encodes CASSFGTTSYEQYF. The chain combines TRBV7-9 with TRBJ2-7; 7 bases are shared with TRBD2. V gave up 3 bases and J gave up 0 bases; unmatched junction bases: 2. Germline CDR1 and CDR2: SEHNR and FQNEAQ (reference sequence). CDR3 size: 14 residues.

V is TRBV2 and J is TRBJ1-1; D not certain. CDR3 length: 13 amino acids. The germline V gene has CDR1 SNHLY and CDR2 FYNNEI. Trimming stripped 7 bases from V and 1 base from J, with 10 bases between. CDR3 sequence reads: CASTSERNTEAFF. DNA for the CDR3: TGTGCCAGCACTTCTGAGAGGAACACTGAAGCTTTCTTT.

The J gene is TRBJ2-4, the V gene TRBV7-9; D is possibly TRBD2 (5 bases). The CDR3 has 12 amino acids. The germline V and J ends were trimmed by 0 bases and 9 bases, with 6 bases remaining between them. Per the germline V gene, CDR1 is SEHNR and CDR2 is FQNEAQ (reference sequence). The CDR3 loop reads CASSLAEGIQYF. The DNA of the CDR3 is TGTGCCAGCAGCTTAGCCGAGGGCATTCAGTACTTC.

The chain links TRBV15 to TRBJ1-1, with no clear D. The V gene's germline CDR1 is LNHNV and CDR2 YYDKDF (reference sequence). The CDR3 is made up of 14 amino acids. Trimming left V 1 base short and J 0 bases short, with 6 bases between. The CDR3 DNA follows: TGTGCCACCAGCAGAGGACATTTGAACACTGAAGCTTTCTTT. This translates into CATSRGHLNTEAFF. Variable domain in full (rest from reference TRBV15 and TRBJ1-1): DAMVIQNPRYQVTQFGKPVTLSCSQTLNHNVMYWYQQKSSQAPKLLFHYYDKDFNNEADTPDNFQSRRPNTSFCFLDIRSPGLGDTAMYLCATSRGHLNTEAFFGQGTRLTVV.

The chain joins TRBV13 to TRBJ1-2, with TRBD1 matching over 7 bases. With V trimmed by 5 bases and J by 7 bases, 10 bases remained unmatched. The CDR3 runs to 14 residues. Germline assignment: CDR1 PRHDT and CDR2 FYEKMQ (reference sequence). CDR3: CASSITGAQGGYTF. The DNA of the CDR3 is TGTGCCAGCAGCATTACAGGGGCCCAGGGTGGCTACACCTTC.

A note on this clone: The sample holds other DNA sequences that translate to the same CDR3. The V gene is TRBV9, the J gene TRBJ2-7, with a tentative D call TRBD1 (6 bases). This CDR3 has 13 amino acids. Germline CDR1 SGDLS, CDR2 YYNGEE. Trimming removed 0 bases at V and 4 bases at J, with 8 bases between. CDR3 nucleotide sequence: TGTGCCAGCAGCGTAGAACAGGGTTACGAGCAGTACTTC. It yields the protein CASSVEQGYEQYF. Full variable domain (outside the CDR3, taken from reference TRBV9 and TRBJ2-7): DSGVTQTPKHLITATGQRVTLRCSPRSGDLSVYWYQQSLDQGLQFLIQYYNGEERAKGNILERFSAQQFPDLHSELNLSSLELGDSALYFCASSVEQGYEQYFGPGTRLTVT.

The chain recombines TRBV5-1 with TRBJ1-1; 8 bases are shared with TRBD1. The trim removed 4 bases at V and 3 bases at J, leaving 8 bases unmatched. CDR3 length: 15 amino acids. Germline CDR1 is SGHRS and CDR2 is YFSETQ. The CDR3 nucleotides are TGCGCCAGCAGCGAATCAGGGGGCGCGTACACTGAAGCTTTCTTT. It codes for CASSESGGAYTEAFF.

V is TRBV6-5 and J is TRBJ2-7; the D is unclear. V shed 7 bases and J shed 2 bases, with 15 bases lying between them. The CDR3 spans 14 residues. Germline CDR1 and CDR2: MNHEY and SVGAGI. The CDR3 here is CASTNTALTYEQYF. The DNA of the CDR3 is TGTGCCAGCACTAATACCGCGCTCACCTACGAGCAGTACTTC.

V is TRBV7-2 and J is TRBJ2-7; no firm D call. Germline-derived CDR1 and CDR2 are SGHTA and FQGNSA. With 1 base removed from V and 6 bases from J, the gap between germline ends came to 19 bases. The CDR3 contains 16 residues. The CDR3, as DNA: TGTGCCAGCAGCTTAGGCCGGCCCGGATTGTGGAGCGAGCAGTACTTC. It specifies CASSLGRPGLWSEQYF.

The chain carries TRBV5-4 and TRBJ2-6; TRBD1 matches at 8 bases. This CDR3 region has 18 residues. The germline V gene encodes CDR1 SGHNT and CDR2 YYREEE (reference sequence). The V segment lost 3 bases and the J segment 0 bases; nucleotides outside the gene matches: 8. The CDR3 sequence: CASSWGDRPTSGANVLTF. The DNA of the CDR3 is TGTGCCAGCAGCTGGGGGGACAGGCCTACCTCTGGGGCCAACGTCCTGACTTTC.

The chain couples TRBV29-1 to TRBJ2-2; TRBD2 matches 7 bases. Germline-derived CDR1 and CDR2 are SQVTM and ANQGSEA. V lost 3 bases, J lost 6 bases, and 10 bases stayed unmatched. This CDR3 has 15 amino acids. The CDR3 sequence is CSVDLGGGSAGELFF. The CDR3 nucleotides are TGCAGCGTTGATCTTGGCGGGGGAAGCGCCGGGGAGCTGTTTTTT.

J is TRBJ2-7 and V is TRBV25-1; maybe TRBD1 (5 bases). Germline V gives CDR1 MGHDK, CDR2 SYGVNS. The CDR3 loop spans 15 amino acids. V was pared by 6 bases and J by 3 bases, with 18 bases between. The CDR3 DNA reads TGTGCCAGCAGCGAGGCTAACAGGATAGACTACGAGCAGTACTTC. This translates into CASSEANRIDYEQYF.

The CDR3 region is CASSKGGQLNTEAFF. CDR3 coding DNA: TGTGCCAGCAGCAAAGGGGGGCAGTTGAACACTGAAGCTTTCTTT. The chain is built from TRBV21-1 and TRBJ1-1; the D call TRBD1 from the table was never checked on the DNA. TRBV21-1 is a recognized pseudogene. This CDR3 comprises 15 residues.

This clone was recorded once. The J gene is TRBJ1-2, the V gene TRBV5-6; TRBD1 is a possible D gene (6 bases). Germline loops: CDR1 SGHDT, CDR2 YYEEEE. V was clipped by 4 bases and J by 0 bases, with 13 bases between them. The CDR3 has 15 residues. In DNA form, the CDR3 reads TGTGCCAGCAGCCGTGACAGGCTTGCTAACTATGGCTACACCTTC. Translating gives CASSRDRLANYGYTF.

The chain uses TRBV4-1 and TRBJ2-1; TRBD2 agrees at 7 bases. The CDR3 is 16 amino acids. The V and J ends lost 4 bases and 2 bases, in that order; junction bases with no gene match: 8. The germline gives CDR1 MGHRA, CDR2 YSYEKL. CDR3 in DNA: TGCGCCAGCAGCCGGATTCAGCGGGAAACCTACAATGAGCAGTTCTTC. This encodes CASSRIQRETYNEQFF.

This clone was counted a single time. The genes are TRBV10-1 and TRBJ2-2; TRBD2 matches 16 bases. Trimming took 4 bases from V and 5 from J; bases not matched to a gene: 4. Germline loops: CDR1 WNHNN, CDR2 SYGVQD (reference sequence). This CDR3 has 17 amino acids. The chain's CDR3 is CASSVGLAGGTTGELFF. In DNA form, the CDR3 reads TGCGCCAGCAGTGTGGGACTAGCGGGGGGGACGACCGGGGAGCTGTTTTTT.